The T cell receptor beta chain under discussion was sequenced for a study of T cells after yellow fever vaccination. A universal primer site and UMIs were added as TCR cDNA was made by 5'RACE template switching. TCRdb used MiXCR to reprocess the 5' RACE reads, holding one entry per CDR3 protein. The sample yields around 360,000 distinct CDR3 sequences, under 14% seen once. Germline CDR1 is SGHRS and CDR2 is YFSETQ. This CDR3 contains 12 residues. Of note for this clonotype: Antigen unknown. A read error may be the cause here, since a much bigger clone is one base away.

The study's findings and limits: Although the secondary response was weaker, it peaked faster, at day 5 versus 15. The bulk population could contribute abundant contaminating clonotypes to FACS-sorted repertoires.

This material consisted of PBMCs, taken on the day of the first yellow fever vaccination. The source is a man between 18 and 35 years old who received the YFV17D yellow fever vaccine. The rearrangement links TRBV5-1 to TRBJ2-1; D might be TRBD2 (5 bases). The DNA of the CDR3 is TGCGCCAGCAGCTTGGGTTCGAGGGAGCACTTCTTC. Amino acid sequence: CASSLGSREHFF. The entire variable domain, with the rest obtained from reference TRBV5-1 and TRBJ2-1, is as follows: KAGVTQTPRYLIKTRGQQVTLSCSPISGHRSVSWYQQTPGQGLQFLFEYFSETQRNKGNFPGRFSGRQFSNSRSEMNVSTLELGDSALYLCASSLGSREHFFGPGTRLTVL.